These T cell receptor beta chains were read from a single sample in a study of monozygotic twins with inflammatory bowel disease. After re-calling the 5' RACE reads, TCRdb lists one entry per CDR3 protein, DNA absent. This listing includes about 160,000 distinct CDR3 sequences. Sequencing was carried out using blood. The receptors originated from a human donor with ulcerative colitis or Crohn's disease, or a healthy co-twin of an affected twin (not recorded which). The CDR3 runs from the conserved cysteine through the conserved F or W.

TRBV24-1	TRBJ1-5	CATSDPGSNQPQHF
TRBV28	TRBJ2-7	CASSLSAAIYEQYF
TRBV5-4	TRBJ2-7	CASSLDLAGGPVYEQYF
TRBV5-1	TRBJ1-2	CASSLGPDREDSYTF
TRBV3-1	TRBJ2-5	CASRRGTSGEYF
TRBV5-1	TRBJ1-1	CASSSRLNTEAFF
TRBV7-9	TRBJ2-7	CASSESSQQDYEQYF
TRBV7-2	TRBJ2-3	CASSSPASTDTQYF
TRBV5-1	TRBJ1-1	CASSLGVPRATVTEAFF
TRBV28	TRBJ2-1	CASRRPTGGSSNEQFF
TRBV5-1	TRBJ2-1	CASSDQPRGNEQFF
TRBV28	TRBJ2-3	CATTSVVKAQYF
TRBV6-1	TRBJ2-1	CASNRGSSYNEQFF
TRBV18	TRBJ2-1	CASSPTSGVTGEQFF
TRBV11-2	TRBJ1-1	CASSSPPRNPMNTEAFF
TRBV25-1	TRBJ1-1	CASSDRTGRNTEAFF
TRBV5-5	TRBJ2-7	CASSLTGLRCEQYF
TRBV28	TRBJ1-2	CASSLTGQAYGYTF
TRBV6-5	TRBJ2-2	CASSRTSGFSGELFF
TRBV5-5	TRBJ1-2	CASSPGLRTDTNYGYTF
TRBV3-1	TRBJ1-5	CASSQGTGHGNQPQHF
TRBV27	TRBJ1-6	CASSLRDSGVSPLHF
TRBV12-3/TRBV12-4	TRBJ2-3	CASSLSGVPDTQYF
TRBV6-4	TRBJ2-1	CASSGSLSIGEQFF
TRBV5-6	TRBJ2-5	CASSSAGTSVIIAQYF
TRBV7-9	TRBJ2-7	CASSLNTFSYEQYF
TRBV18	TRBJ1-3	CASSHTDGISSGNTIYF
TRBV20-1	TRBJ2-3	CSATVASGAADTQYF
TRBV20-1	TRBJ1-4	CSARLAGTGNEKLFF
TRBV29-1	TRBJ2-3	CSVDASTDTQYF
TRBV28	TRBJ1-1	CASSSHRAVNTEAFF
TRBV11-2	TRBJ2-2	CASSLGFSGYTGELFF
TRBV5-6	TRBJ2-1	CASSLAVGEQFF
TRBV18	TRBJ1-2	CASSTGSGYTF
TRBV14	TRBJ2-7	CASSHLLAGSYEQYF
TRBV29-1	TRBJ2-3	CSVFRTDTQYF
TRBV30	TRBJ2-5	CAWTPGPQETQYF
TRBV27	TRBJ1-6	CASSLYSLGISYNSPLHF
TRBV29-1	TRBJ1-2	CSVALPGGGYTF
TRBV12-3/TRBV12-4	TRBJ2-6	CASSPGTSGNSSGANVLTF
TRBV5-1	TRBJ1-5	CASSLTGQGGQPQHF
TRBV6-2/TRBV6-3	TRBJ1-1	CASSWNTEAFF
TRBV7-9	TRBJ1-4	CASSLSPNEKLFF
TRBV5-1	TRBJ2-5	CASSLAEVETQYF
TRBV15	TRBJ2-1	CATSRIFGDSPHNEQFF
TRBV5-1	TRBJ2-7	CASSLSRDEQYF
TRBV12-3/TRBV12-4	TRBJ2-4	CASSSLLVMQYF
TRBV12-3/TRBV12-4	TRBJ1-5	CASSSGQGANQPQHF